The 21 T cell receptor beta chains in this list originate from one sample, sequenced in a study of blood T cells in healthy people across ages. Together with a sample-barcoded 5' primer, a J-beta primer mix was included in a second PCR lasting about 6 to 12 cycles. Via MiXCR, TCRdb re-called the 5' RACE reads, giving one row per CDR3 protein. The repertoire holds around 710,000 distinct CDR3 sequences, with about 40% as singletons. What was sequenced was blood. These receptors came from a woman aged 60-75 years in good health.

The V gene is TRBV20-1, the J gene TRBJ2-3; D ambiguous. V lost 3 bases, J lost 4 bases, and 8 bases lay in between. Germline V CDR1 and CDR2: DFQATT, SNEGSKA (reference sequence). The CDR3 runs 12 residues. The CDR3 spells CSASQNPDTQYF. CDR3 DNA: TGCAGTGCTAGCCAGAACCCAGATACGCAGTATTTT.

The rearrangement joins TRBV6-2 or TRBV6-3 to TRBJ2-7; D remains ambiguous. Germline loops: CDR1 MNHEY, CDR2 SVGEGT. Trimming cost V 8 bases and J 5 bases, with 10 bases left between them. This CDR3 contains 11 residues. CDR3 sequence reads: CASGYVDEQYF. CDR3 in DNA: TGTGCCAGCGGGTACGTTGACGAGCAGTACTTC.

This clonotype was counted only a few times. The chain joins TRBV11-2 to TRBJ1-2; D may be TRBD1 (5 bases). V lost 3 bases, J lost 2 bases, and 31 bases lay in between. Germline V gene data show CDR1 as SGHAT and CDR2 as FQNNGV. This CDR3 has 21 residues. CDR3 sequence reads: CASSFGPHVRGTDRTNYGYTF. Here the CDR3 DNA reads TGTGCCAGCAGCTTTGGTCCCCATGTGCGGGGGACCGACCGAACCAACTATGGCTACACCTTC.

About this clonotype: One junction end disagrees with the germline gene, perhaps due to a read error. V and J are TRBV3-1 and TRBJ2-7; D is ambiguous. The CDR3 runs to 13 residues. Germline V gene data show CDR1 as LGHDT and CDR2 as YNNKEL (reference sequence). The CDR3 sequence: CTSSQDVSYEQYF. DNA of the CDR3: TGTACCAGCAGCCAAGACGTCTCCTACGAGCAGTACTTC.

The chain links TRBV29-1 to TRBJ1-5; 10 bases fit TRBD1. The CDR3 extends over 13 amino acids. J lost 11 bases, V lost 0 bases, and 4 bases had no gene match. Germline V gene data show CDR1 as SQVTM and CDR2 as ANQGSEA. The CDR3 sequence: CSVEDQGTGAQHF. Written as DNA, the CDR3 is TGCAGCGTTGAAGATCAGGGGACAGGGGCCCAGCATTTT.

The sample holds a few counts of this clonotype. The V call is TRBV27, the J call TRBJ1-2, with 8 bases lining up with TRBD1. Germline V lookup: CDR1 MNHEY, CDR2 SMNVEV (reference sequence). V gave up 10 bases and J gave up 5 bases; unmatched junction bases: 9. This CDR3 is 13 amino acids long. The CDR3 sequence is CATGSGTGYGYTF. DNA for the CDR3: TGTGCCACCGGATCCGGGACAGGATATGGCTACACCTTC.

The table lists this clonotype with a few counts. This sequence joins TRBV9 and TRBJ1-2; possibly TRBD1 for D (5 bases). The CDR3 runs 15 residues. Germline lookup yields CDR1 SGDLS and CDR2 YYNGEE. Trimming took 3 bases from V and 4 from J, leaving 16 bases between them. CDR3 sequence: CASSEREGQGYGYTF. CDR3 DNA sequence: TGTGCCAGCAGCGAAAGGGAGGGGCAGGGCTATGGCTACACCTTC.

This clonotype came up a few times. The V gene is TRBV12-3 or TRBV12-4, the J gene TRBJ1-5; 10 bases line up with TRBD1. V shed 5 bases, J shed 3 bases, and the junction held 7 bases outside the gene matches. The CDR3 runs to 16 residues. DNA of the CDR3: TGTGCCAGCAGTCCCGGGGGACAGGGGCCCAATCAGCCCCAGCATTTT. Its protein is CASSPGGQGPNQPQHF.

CDR3 loop: CSATRGGGSGEQYF. The DNA for the CDR3 is TGCAGTGCAACTCGTGGAGGGGGGAGCGGCGAGCAGTACTTC. This chain connects TRBV20-1 to TRBJ2-7; either TRBD1 or TRBD2 may fit D (6 bases each). V lost 6 bases to trimming and J lost 6 bases, with 21 bases between them. Germline CDR1 reads DFQATT; CDR2 reads SNEGSKA (reference sequence). The CDR3 extends over 14 amino acids.

V and J are TRBV20-1 and TRBJ2-3; 8 nucleotides agree with TRBD2. The CDR3 extends over 16 amino acids. V trimming: 6 bases; J trimming: 4 bases; junction bases outside the gene matches: 15. Germline CDR1 DFQATT, CDR2 SNEGSKA (reference sequence). This CDR3 is CSAKEGQRGFADTQYF. DNA for the CDR3: TGCAGTGCCAAAGAGGGCCAGCGGGGGTTTGCAGATACGCAGTATTTT.

The CDR3 spells CASSFGGVPSYEQFF. The CDR3 bases are TGTGCCAGCAGTTTTGGCGGGGTTCCCTCCTACGAGCAGTTCTTC. J is TRBJ2-1 and V is TRBV27, with D perhaps TRBD2 (6 bases). V lost 3 bases and J lost 10, with 19 bases in between. CDR3 length: 15 residues. The V gene's germline CDR1 is MNHEY and CDR2 SMNVEV (reference sequence).

The chain uses TRBV3-1 and TRBJ1-2; 7 nucleotides match TRBD1. The CDR3 totals 16 residues. Losses at the gene ends were 4 bases for V and 1 base for J; bases not matched to a gene: 9. Germline lookup yields CDR1 LGHDT and CDR2 YNNKEL (reference sequence). This CDR3 is CASSPRTGYSNYGYTF. The CDR3 DNA follows: TGTGCCAGCAGCCCCCGGACAGGATACAGTAACTATGGCTACACCTTC.

This clonotype was counted only a few times. The V gene is TRBV10-3, the J gene TRBJ1-1, with D perhaps TRBD1 (5 bases). The V end lost 6 bases, the J end lost 3 bases, and 14 bases lay between the germline ends. Germline V gene sequence: CDR1 ENHRY, CDR2 SYGVKD. The CDR3 totals 14 residues. CDR3 sequence: CAISLQDGDTEAFF. As DNA, the CDR3 is TGTGCCATCAGCCTACAGGATGGCGACACTGAAGCTTTCTTT.

In the case of this clonotype: A much more abundant neighbour one base away suggests this may be a read error. J is TRBJ2-5 and V is TRBV7-2; D unclear. The CDR3 covers 14 residues. CDR1 SGHTA and CDR2 FQGNSA come from the germline V gene. CDR3 nucleotide sequence: TGTGCCAGCAGATTAGGTCCTGACTCAGGGACCCAGTACTTC. Translation gives CASRLGPDSGTQYF.

The genes are TRBV14 and TRBJ1-2, with D perhaps matching TRBD1 (6 bases). From germline, CDR1 is SGHDN and CDR2 FVKESK. Trimming took off 4 bases at V and 10 bases at J, with 22 bases between the two ends. This CDR3 spans 15 amino acids. CDR3 amino acids: CASSPEAGAQEDYTF. The CDR3 DNA reads TGTGCCAGCAGCCCCGAGGCAGGGGCCCAGGAGGACTACACCTTC.

The chain carries TRBV7-9 and TRBJ2-5; D possibly corresponds to TRBD2 (7 bases). Germline V gene sequence: CDR1 SEHNR, CDR2 FQNEAQ (reference sequence). V was trimmed by 5 bases and J by 4 bases, leaving 17 bases between them. This CDR3 spans 15 amino acids. The CDR3 DNA reads as TGTGCCAGCAGCCCTCCAGGACTAGGGGGAGAGACCCAGTACTTC. Translated, it gives CASSPPGLGGETQYF.

The chain couples TRBV29-1 to TRBJ1-5; unclear D gene. The CDR3 sequence is 13 residues long. Germline lookup yields CDR1 SQVTM and CDR2 ANQGSEA. Trimming pared 6 bases from V and 2 bases from J, leaving 11 bases between. The CDR3 DNA is TGCAGCGTGCAGGATGTTCGCAATCAGCCCCAGCATTTT. Its translation is CSVQDVRNQPQHF.

V is TRBV27 and J is TRBJ2-7; perhaps TRBD2 as D (6 bases). CDR1 is MNHEY and CDR2 is SMNVEV in the germline V gene (reference sequence). The CDR3 extends over 14 amino acids. V was pared by 3 bases and J by 1 base, with 10 bases between. The CDR3 bases are TGTGCCAGCAGTTTTTCGGGGGAGTCCTACGAGCAGTACTTC. Its protein product is CASSFSGESYEQYF.

The rearrangement links TRBV9 to TRBJ2-1; D not certain. The length of the CDR3 is 13 residues. CDR1 is SGDLS, CDR2 YYNGEE, per germline. V lost 4 bases, J lost 2 bases, and 7 bases lay in between. The CDR3 region has the DNA TGTGCCAGCAGCCCTTGGGCCTACAATGAGCAGTTCTTC. Its protein product is CASSPWAYNEQFF.

This sequence joins TRBV20-1 and TRBJ2-5; maybe TRBD2 (6 bases). Trimming removed 0 bases from V and 0 bases from J, with 11 bases in between. The germline V gene has CDR1 DFQATT and CDR2 SNEGSKA (reference sequence). This CDR3 contains 15 residues. In nucleotides, the CDR3 is TGCAGTGCTAGAGACCCTCGGGACTACCAAGAGACCCAGTACTTC. It translates to CSARDPRDYQETQYF.

A few counts support this clonotype. The chain couples TRBV12-3 or TRBV12-4 to TRBJ2-1; D gene uncertain. This CDR3 is 11 amino acids long. V gave up 6 bases and J gave up 12 bases, with 12 bases separating them. CDR3 in amino acids: CASSRVIRQFF. DNA of the CDR3: TGTGCCAGCAGCCGGGTTATTCGGCAGTTCTTC.